Presented here are 20 T cell receptor beta chains from one specimen sequenced in a study of radiotherapy plus CTLA-4 blockade in lung cancer. Here immunoSEQ multiplex PCR was the method, and the copy in TCRdb shows in-frame clones only, minus some. The data contain 35,000 to 40,000 clones, 65% to 90% of them singletons. Material: peripheral blood, obtained from a patient treated with radiotherapy plus ipilimumab. All receptors derive from a human donor with non-small cell lung cancer whose response to radiotherapy plus ipilimumab could not be evaluated.

The chain has TRBV4-2 and TRBJ2-7; the match to TRBD2 covers 8 bases. Germline V gene data show CDR1 as LGHNA and CDR2 as YNFKEQ. Losses at the gene ends were 4 bases for V and 6 bases for J; bases not matched to a gene: 14. This CDR3 comprises 16 residues. CDR3 coding DNA: TGTGCCAGCAGCCCGGCCGGCGGGGGGCAACCTGGCGAGCAGTACTTC. This codes for CASSPAGGGQPGEQYF.

Only one count was recorded for this clone. The genes are TRBV6-6 and TRBJ2-1, with 7 bases that match TRBD2. The CDR3 runs to 15 residues. After removal of 5 bases from V and 3 bases from J, the junction contained 7 bases not matched to a gene. Germline V CDR1 and CDR2: MNHNY, SVGAGI (reference sequence). The CDR3 DNA sequence: TGTGCCAGCAGTGTTAGCGGGTTGAGCTACAATGAGCAGTTCTTC. It yields the protein CASSVSGLSYNEQFF.

The rearrangement joins TRBV10-2 to TRBJ2-1, with D possibly matching TRBD2 (5 bases). This CDR3 spans 10 amino acids. Trimming removed 7 bases at V and 9 bases at J, with 7 bases between. CDR1 and CDR2 from the germline V gene are WSHSY and SAAADI. The CDR3 loop reads CASMRAEQFF. CDR3 bases: TGCGCCAGCATGAGGGCTGAGCAGTTCTTC.

This clone has a single count. The rearrangement uses TRBV6-1 and TRBJ1-1; a weak D match, TRBD1 (5 bases). Germline V gene sequence: CDR1 MNHNS, CDR2 SASEGT. The CDR3 consists of 15 residues. V was trimmed by 6 bases and J by 1 base, leaving 15 bases between them. In DNA form, the CDR3 reads TGTGCCAGCAGGGGGCAGGCAGCCCAGAACACTGAAGCTTTCTTT. This gives the protein CASRGQAAQNTEAFF.

The chain joins TRBV25-1 to TRBJ2-1; D remains ambiguous. V lost 5 bases and J 9 bases, leaving 14 bases between the germline ends. CDR1 is MGHDK and CDR2 is SYGVNS in the germline V gene. CDR3 size: 13 residues. CDR3 sequence: CASSWILDLEQFF. As DNA, the CDR3 is TGTGCCAGCAGTTGGATCCTAGACCTTGAGCAGTTCTTC.

The chain couples TRBV7-2 to TRBJ2-3, with D perhaps matching TRBD2 (7 bases). Between the trimmed V and J ends, which lost 2 bases and 3 bases, there was a span of 15 bases. The CDR3 is 16 amino acids. Germline V lookup: CDR1 SGHTA, CDR2 FQGNSA. CDR3 sequence (DNA): TGTGCCAGCAGCTTATACGGGGGGCCGGATACAGATACGCAGTATTTT. This encodes CASSLYGGPDTDTQYF.

The chain recombines TRBV6-6 with TRBJ1-1; perhaps TRBD1 as D (5 bases). Germline assignment: CDR1 MNHNY and CDR2 SVGAGI (reference sequence). Trimming removed 6 bases from V and 0 bases from J, with 17 bases in between. There are 16 residues in the CDR3. The CDR3 loop is CASSLPPTGVNTEAFF. CDR3 nucleotides: TGTGCCAGCAGCCTTCCGCCAACAGGTGTGAACACTGAAGCTTTCTTT.

This clone has just a few counts. The V and J genes are TRBV11-2 and TRBJ2-7; perhaps TRBD2 as D (6 bases). Germline V gene data show CDR1 as SGHAT and CDR2 as FQNNGV. Trimming took off 5 bases at V and 7 bases at J, with 21 bases between the two ends. The length of the CDR3 is 15 residues. DNA for the CDR3: TGTGCCAGCAGCCGAATTCGGGACTCGGGGTGGGAGCAGTACTTC. Translated: CASSRIRDSGWEQYF.

V gene TRBV29-1 combines with J gene TRBJ1-1; a possible D gene is TRBD1 (5 bases). Germline V gene sequence: CDR1 SQVTM, CDR2 ANQGSEA. The CDR3 has 13 residues. The ends were cut back, 5 bases at V and 0 bases at J, with 10 bases in the middle. CDR3: CSVRKGMNTEAFF. The CDR3 nucleotides read TGCAGCGTTCGGAAGGGGATGAACACTGAAGCTTTCTTT.

V and J are TRBV11-2 and TRBJ2-7; possibly TRBD2 for D (5 bases). CDR3 length: 15 residues. The ends were cut back, 5 bases at V and 5 bases at J, with 19 bases in the middle. Per the germline V gene, CDR1 is SGHAT and CDR2 is FQNNGV. This chain's CDR3 is CASSTPGPTRDEQYF. For the CDR3, the DNA is TGTGCCAGCAGCACACCGGGCCCTACGAGGGACGAGCAGTACTTC.

The chain uses TRBV5-6 and TRBJ1-6; D gene unclear. In germline, CDR1 is SGHDT, CDR2 YYEEEE. V was trimmed by 2 bases and J by 0 bases, leaving 12 bases between them. The CDR3 covers 17 residues. CDR3 amino acids: CASSFRSPSSYNSPLHF. The CDR3 nucleotides are TGTGCCAGCAGCTTTCGGTCCCCGAGCTCCTATAATTCACCCCTCCACTTT.

This clone was seen a few times. V gene TRBV5-4 combines with J gene TRBJ2-2; tentative D call: TRBD1 (6 bases). The length of the CDR3 is 15 residues. Trimming stripped 4 bases from V and 4 bases from J, with 14 bases between. Germline V gene sequence: CDR1 SGHNT, CDR2 YYREEE (reference sequence). The CDR3 sequence: CASSPGHDRTGELFF. CDR3 nucleotides: TGTGCCAGCAGCCCGGGACACGACCGCACCGGGGAGCTGTTTTTT.

J is TRBJ2-7 and V is TRBV6-9; 10 nucleotides agree with TRBD2. With V trimmed by 5 bases and J by 4 bases, 8 bases remained unmatched. CDR3 size: 15 residues. Germline lookup yields CDR1 MNHGY and CDR2 SVAAGI. The CDR3 coding sequence is TGTGCCAGCAGTCCCTCAGCGGGAGGGGTTTACGAGCAGTACTTC. Translation gives CASSPSAGGVYEQYF.

This rearrangement joins TRBV2 to TRBJ2-5; 8 bases map to TRBD2. The CDR3 runs 14 residues. The ends lost 6 bases at V and 5 bases at J; junction bases unmatched: 8. Germline values: CDR1 SNHLY, CDR2 FYNNEI. CDR3 protein: CASSSAGVGETQYF. The CDR3 DNA reads as TGTGCCAGCAGCTCAGCGGGGGTGGGGGAGACCCAGTACTTC.

This sequence joins TRBV5-4 and TRBJ2-3; possible D gene TRBD2, 6 bases. V lost 6 bases and J lost 2, with 16 bases in between. The CDR3 runs to 15 residues. Germline V CDR1 and CDR2: SGHNT, YYREEE (reference sequence). This CDR3 reads CASTGDGRPTDTQYF. DNA of the CDR3: TGTGCCAGCACCGGAGATGGGAGGCCCACAGATACGCAGTATTTT.

The rearrangement uses TRBV6-1 and TRBJ1-2; tentatively, D is TRBD1 (6 bases). V dropped 3 bases and J dropped 7 bases, with 18 bases sitting between them. Per the germline V gene, CDR1 is MNHNS and CDR2 is SASEGT. This CDR3 is 15 amino acids long. CDR3 coding DNA: TGTGCCAGCAGTGATCCCAGGGGAGGGGCGGCTGGCTACACCTTC. Residues: CASSDPRGGAAGYTF.

The chain employs TRBV18 and TRBJ1-4; TRBD1 aligns across 11 bases. Losses at the gene ends were 4 bases for V and 7 bases for J; bases not matched to a gene: 2. From germline, CDR1 is KGHSH and CDR2 LQKENI. This CDR3 has 14 residues. The CDR3 protein is CASSLGQGVEKLFF. Written as DNA, the CDR3 is TGTGCCAGCTCACTGGGACAGGGGGTTGAAAAACTGTTTTTT.

The chain uses TRBV7-3 and TRBJ1-2, with 8 bases fitting TRBD1. Trimming at V came to 2 bases and at J to 4 bases, leaving 9 bases not matched to a gene. The CDR3 consists of 16 residues. Per the germline V gene, CDR1 is SGHTA and CDR2 is FQGTGA. DNA for the CDR3: TGTGCCAGCAGCTTATCGGGACCAGGGGGCGCCTATGGCTACACCTTC. It is translated as CASSLSGPGGAYGYTF.

The CDR3 DNA is TGTGCCAGCGGCCACCGGGGGGCCAACTATGGCTACACCTTC. Translating gives CASGHRGANYGYTF. The chain joins TRBV7-2 to TRBJ1-2; D may be TRBD1 (6 bases). V was shortened by 8 bases and J by 2 bases, with 15 bases between the two germline ends. The CDR3 totals 14 residues. Germline V gene lookup returns CDR1 SGHTA and CDR2 FQGNSA.

The chain has TRBV19 and TRBJ1-1, with 8 bases fitting TRBD1. Germline-derived CDR1 and CDR2 are LNHDA and SQIVND (reference sequence). The junction had 10 bases not matched to a gene; V was cut back by 3 bases and J by 4 bases. The CDR3 sequence is 16 residues long. Here the CDR3 reads CASSIRPGGRGTEAFF. CDR3 nucleotide sequence: TGTGCCAGTAGTATTCGGCCAGGGGGCCGTGGCACTGAAGCTTTCTTT.